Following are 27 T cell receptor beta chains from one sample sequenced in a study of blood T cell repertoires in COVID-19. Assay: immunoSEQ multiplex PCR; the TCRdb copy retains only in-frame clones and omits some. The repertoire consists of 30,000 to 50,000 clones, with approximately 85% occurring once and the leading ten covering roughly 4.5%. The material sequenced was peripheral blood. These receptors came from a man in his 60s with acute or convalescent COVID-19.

The CDR3 loop reads CASSQDQEAANYGYTF. CDR3 coding DNA: TGTGCCAGCAGCCAAGATCAGGAGGCAGCTAACTATGGCTACACCTTC. The V gene is TRBV4-2, the J gene TRBJ1-2; no clear D gene. Trimming pared 0 bases from V and 0 bases from J, leaving 11 bases between. This CDR3 is 16 amino acids long. The germline V gene has CDR1 LGHNA and CDR2 YNFKEQ.

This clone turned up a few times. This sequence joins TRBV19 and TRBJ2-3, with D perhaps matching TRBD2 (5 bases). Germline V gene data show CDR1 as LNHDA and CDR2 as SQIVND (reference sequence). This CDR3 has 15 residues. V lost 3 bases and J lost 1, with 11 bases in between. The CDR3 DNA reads TGTGCCAGTAGTATCCGGGGTGGCGGCACAGATACGCAGTATTTT. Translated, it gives CASSIRGGGTDTQYF.

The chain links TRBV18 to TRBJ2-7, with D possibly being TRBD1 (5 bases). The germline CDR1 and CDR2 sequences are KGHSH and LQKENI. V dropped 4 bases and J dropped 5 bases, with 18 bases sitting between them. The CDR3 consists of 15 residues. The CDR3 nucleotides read TGTGCCAGCTCACGCCAGACAGTAGATCATGACGAGCAGTACTTC. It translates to CASSRQTVDHDEQYF.

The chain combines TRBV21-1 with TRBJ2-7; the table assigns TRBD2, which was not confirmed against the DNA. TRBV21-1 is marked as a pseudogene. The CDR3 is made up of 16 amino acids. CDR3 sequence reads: CASSKEGGGVSYEQYF. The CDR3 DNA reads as TGTGCCAGCAGCAAAGAGGGAGGCGGGGTCTCCTACGAGCAGTACTTC.

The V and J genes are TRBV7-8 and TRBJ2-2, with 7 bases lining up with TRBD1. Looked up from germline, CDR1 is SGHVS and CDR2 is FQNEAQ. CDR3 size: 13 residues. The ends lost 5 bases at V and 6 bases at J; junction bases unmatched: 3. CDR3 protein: CASSATGAGELFF. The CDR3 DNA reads TGTGCCAGCAGCGCAACAGGGGCCGGGGAGCTGTTTTTT.

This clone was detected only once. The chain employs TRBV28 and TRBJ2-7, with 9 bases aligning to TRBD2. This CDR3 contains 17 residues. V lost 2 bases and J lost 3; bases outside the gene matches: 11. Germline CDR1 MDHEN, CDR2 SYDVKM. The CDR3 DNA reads TGTGCCAGCAGTTTACTTCTCTCGCTAGCGGGGAACTACGAGCAGTACTTC. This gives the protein CASSLLLSLAGNYEQYF. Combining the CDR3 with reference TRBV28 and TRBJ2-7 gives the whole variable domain DVKVTQSSRYLVKRTGEKVFLECVQDMDHENMFWYRQDPGLGLRLIYFSYDVKMKEKGDIPEGYSVSREKKERFSLILESASTNQTSMYLCASSLLLSLAGNYEQYFGPGTRLTVT.

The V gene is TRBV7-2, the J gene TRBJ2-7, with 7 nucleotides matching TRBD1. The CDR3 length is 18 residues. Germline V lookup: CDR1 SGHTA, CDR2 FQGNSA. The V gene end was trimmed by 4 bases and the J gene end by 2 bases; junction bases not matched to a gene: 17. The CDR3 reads CASSSRQGFPPTPYEQYF. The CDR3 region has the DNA TGTGCCAGCAGCTCGCGACAGGGTTTTCCCCCTACCCCCTACGAGCAGTACTTC.

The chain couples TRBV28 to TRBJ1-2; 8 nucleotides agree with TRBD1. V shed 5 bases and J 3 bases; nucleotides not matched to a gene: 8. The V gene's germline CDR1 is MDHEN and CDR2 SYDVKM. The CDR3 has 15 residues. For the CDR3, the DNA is TGTGCCAGCAGTACTCCAGGGGGCCGGGACTATGGCTACACCTTC. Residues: CASSTPGGRDYGYTF.

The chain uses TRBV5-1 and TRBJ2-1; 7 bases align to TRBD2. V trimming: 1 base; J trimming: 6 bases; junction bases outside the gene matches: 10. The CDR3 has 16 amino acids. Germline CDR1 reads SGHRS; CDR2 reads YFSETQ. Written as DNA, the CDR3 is TGCGCCAGCAGCTTGAGTAGCGGGTCGGTTCGCAATGAGCAGTTCTTC. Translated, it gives CASSLSSGSVRNEQFF.

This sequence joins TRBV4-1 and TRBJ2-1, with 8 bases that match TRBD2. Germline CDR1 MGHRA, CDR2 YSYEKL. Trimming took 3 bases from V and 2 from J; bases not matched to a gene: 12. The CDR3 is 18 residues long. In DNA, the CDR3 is TGCGCCAGCAGCCAGGCCCGGTCGGCGGGAGGAACCTACAATGAGCAGTTCTTC. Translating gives CASSQARSAGGTYNEQFF.

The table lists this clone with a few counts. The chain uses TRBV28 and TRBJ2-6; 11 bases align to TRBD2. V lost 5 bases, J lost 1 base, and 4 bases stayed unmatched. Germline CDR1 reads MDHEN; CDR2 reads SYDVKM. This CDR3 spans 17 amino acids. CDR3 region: CASSGVAGGSGANVLTF. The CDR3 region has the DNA TGTGCCAGCAGTGGGGTAGCGGGAGGGTCTGGGGCCAACGTCCTGACTTTC.

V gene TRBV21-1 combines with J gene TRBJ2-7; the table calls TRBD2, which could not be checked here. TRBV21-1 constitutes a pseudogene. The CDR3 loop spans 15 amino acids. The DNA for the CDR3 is TGTGCCAGCCGCCGCGGGGGGGGGAATGGAGTGAAGCAGTACTTC. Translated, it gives CASRRGGGNGVKQYF.

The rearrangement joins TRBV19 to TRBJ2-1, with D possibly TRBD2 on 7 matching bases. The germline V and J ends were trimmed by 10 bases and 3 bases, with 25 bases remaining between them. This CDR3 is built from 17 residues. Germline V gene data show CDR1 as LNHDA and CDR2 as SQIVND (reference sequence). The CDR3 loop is CATRTGRGVGVYNEQFF. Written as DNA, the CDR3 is TGTGCCACCCGTACAGGGAGGGGGGTAGGAGTCTACAATGAGCAGTTCTTC.

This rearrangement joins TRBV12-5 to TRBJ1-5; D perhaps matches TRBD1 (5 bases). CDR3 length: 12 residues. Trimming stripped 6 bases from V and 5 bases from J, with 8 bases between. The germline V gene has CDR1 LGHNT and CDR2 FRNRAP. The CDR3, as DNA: TGTGCTAGTGGACAGGACCATCAGCCCCAGCATTTT. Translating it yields CASGQDHQPQHF.

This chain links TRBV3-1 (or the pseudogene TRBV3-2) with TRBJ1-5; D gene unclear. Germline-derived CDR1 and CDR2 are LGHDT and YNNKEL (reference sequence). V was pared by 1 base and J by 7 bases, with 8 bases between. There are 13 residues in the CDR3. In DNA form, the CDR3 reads TGTGCCAGCAGCCAAGTCGGAGCCCAGCCCCAGCATTTT. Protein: CASSQVGAQPQHF.

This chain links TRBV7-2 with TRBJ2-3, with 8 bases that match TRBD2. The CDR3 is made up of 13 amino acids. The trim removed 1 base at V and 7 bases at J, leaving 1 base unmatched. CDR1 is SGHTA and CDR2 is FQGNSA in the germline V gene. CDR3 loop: CASSLERGYTQYF. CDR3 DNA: TGTGCCAGCAGCTTAGAGCGGGGGTATACGCAGTATTTT. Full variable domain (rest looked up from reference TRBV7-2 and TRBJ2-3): GAGVSQSPSNKVTEKGKDVELRCDPISGHTALYWYRQSLGQGLEFLIYFQGNSAPDKSGLPSDRFSAERTGGSVSTLTIQRTQQEDSAVYLCASSLERGYTQYFGPGTRLTVL.

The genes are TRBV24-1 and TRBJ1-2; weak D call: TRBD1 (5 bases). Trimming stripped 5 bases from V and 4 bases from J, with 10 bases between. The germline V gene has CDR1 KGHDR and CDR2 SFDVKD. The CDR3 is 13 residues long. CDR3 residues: CATSVDSLYGYTF. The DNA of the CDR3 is TGTGCCACCAGTGTAGACAGTCTCTATGGCTACACCTTC.

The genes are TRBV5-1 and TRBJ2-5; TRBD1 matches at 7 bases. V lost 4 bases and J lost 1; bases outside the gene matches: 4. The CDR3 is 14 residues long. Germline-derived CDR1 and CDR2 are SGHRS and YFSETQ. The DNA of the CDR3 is TGCGCCAGCAGCCCTTCAGGGGGCCAAGAGACCCAGTACTTC. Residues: CASSPSGGQETQYF.

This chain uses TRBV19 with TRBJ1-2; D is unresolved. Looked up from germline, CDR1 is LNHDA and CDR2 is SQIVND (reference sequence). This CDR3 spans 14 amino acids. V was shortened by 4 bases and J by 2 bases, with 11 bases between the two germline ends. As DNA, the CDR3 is TGTGCCAGTAGTACCGATCGAGGGAACTATGGCTACACCTTC. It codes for CASSTDRGNYGYTF.

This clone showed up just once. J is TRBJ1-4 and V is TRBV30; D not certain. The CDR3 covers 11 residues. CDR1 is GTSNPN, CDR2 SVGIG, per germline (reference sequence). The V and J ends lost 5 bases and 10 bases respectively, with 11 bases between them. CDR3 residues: CAWSDWRKLFF. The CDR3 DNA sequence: TGTGCCTGGTCGGACTGGAGAAAACTGTTTTTT.

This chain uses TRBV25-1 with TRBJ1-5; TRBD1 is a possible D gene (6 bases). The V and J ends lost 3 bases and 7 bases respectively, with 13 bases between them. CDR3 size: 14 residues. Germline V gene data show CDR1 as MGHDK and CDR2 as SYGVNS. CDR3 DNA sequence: TGTGCCAGCAGTGATACGGGGGGCGGACAGCCCCAGCATTTT. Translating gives CASSDTGGGQPQHF.

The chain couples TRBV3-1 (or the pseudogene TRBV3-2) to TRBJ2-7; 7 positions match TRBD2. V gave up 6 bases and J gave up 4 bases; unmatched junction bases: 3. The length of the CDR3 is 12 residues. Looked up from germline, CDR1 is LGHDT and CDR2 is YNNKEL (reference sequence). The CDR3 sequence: CASSRTRYEQYF. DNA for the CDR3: TGTGCCAGCAGTCGGACTAGGTACGAGCAGTACTTC.

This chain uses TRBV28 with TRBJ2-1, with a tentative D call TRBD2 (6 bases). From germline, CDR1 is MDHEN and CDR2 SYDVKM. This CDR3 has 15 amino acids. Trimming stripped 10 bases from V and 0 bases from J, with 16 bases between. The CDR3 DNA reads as TGTGCCACCCTAAGCAGGGAGGTCTCCTACAATGAGCAGTTCTTC. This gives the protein CATLSREVSYNEQFF.

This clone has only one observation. The CDR3 region is CASSLVGTGLGGANVLTF. The CDR3 DNA reads as TGCGCCAGCAGCTTGGTAGGGACTGGCCTTGGGGGGGCCAACGTCCTGACTTTC. V and J are TRBV5-1 and TRBJ2-6; the D gene is possibly TRBD2 (6 bases). The CDR3 consists of 18 residues. The ends were cut back, 0 bases at V and 4 bases at J, with 17 bases in the middle. Per the germline V gene, CDR1 is SGHRS and CDR2 is YFSETQ. Full variable domain (outside the CDR3, taken from reference TRBV5-1 and TRBJ2-6): KAGVTQTPRYLIKTRGQQVTLSCSPISGHRSVSWYQQTPGQGLQFLFEYFSETQRNKGNFPGRFSGRQFSNSRSEMNVSTLELGDSALYLCASSLVGTGLGGANVLTFGAGSRLTVL.

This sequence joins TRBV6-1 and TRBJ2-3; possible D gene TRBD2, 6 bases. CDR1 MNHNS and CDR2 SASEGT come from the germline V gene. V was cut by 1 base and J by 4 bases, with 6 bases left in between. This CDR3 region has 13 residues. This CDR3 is CASSEGRADTQYF. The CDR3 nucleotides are TGTGCCAGCAGTGAAGGGAGGGCAGATACGCAGTATTTT.

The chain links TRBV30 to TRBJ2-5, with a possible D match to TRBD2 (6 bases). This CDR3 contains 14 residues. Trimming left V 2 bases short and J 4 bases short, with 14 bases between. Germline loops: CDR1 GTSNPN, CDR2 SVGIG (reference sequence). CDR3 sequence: CAWSRGVVRETQYF. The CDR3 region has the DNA TGTGCCTGGAGTCGCGGGGTAGTTCGAGAGACCCAGTACTTC.

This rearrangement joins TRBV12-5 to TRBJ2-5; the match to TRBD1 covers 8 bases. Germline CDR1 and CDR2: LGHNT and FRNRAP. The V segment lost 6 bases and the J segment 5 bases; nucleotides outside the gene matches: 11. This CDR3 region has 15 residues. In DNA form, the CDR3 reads TGTGCTAGTGGCTCAGGACAGGGATTAGATGAGACCCAGTACTTC. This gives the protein CASGSGQGLDETQYF.